These 22 T cell receptor beta chains came from one sample sequenced in a study of human T cells and chemical hapten exposure. Time point meaning: patch test 1, 2 weeks after DPC sensitization. Specified treatment: therapeutic diphenylcyclopropenone sensitization with weekly scalp DPC. MiXCR, applied by TCRdb to the RACE reads, yields one record per CDR3 protein. The sample consists of more than 150,000 distinct CDR3 sequences, approximately 15% of them appearing once. This specimen was whole blood, taken in connection with sensitization to the hapten diphenylcyclopropenone (DPC). These receptors all stem from a woman aged 25 to 45 with alopecia areata. Some clones in this sample may be carry-over from other donors' samples.

The chain is built from TRBV29-1 and TRBJ1-1, with no clear D. Trimming removed 2 bases at V and 3 bases at J, with 7 bases between. This CDR3 comprises 12 residues. Germline-derived CDR1 and CDR2 are SQVTM and ANQGSEA. In nucleotides, the CDR3 is TGCAGCGTTGAAAACGGAGACACTGAAGCTTTCTTT. Protein: CSVENGDTEAFF.

The gene calls are TRBV20-1 and TRBJ1-5; D is unresolved. Deletions cut 0 bases from V and 0 bases from J, with 12 bases between. This CDR3 spans 16 amino acids. CDR1 and CDR2 (germline): DFQATT, SNEGSKA (reference sequence). CDR3: CSARDPQQYSNQPQHF. CDR3 nucleotide sequence: TGCAGTGCTAGAGACCCACAGCAATATAGCAATCAGCCCCAGCATTTT.

This clonotype came up many times. The chain has TRBV6-5 and TRBJ2-3; 8 bases are shared with TRBD2. Germline V gives CDR1 MNHEY, CDR2 SVGAGI. The CDR3 is 17 amino acids. The J segment lost 6 bases and the V segment lost 4 bases, leaving 15 bases of the junction unmatched. CDR3 in DNA: TGTGCCAGCAGTTCCCCCTCAGGGACTAGGGGCCCGGATACGCAGTATTTT. The encoded protein is CASSSPSGTRGPDTQYF.

There are many counts of this clonotype. The rearrangement uses TRBV20-1 and TRBJ1-6, with unresolved D. Germline CDR1 and CDR2: DFQATT and SNEGSKA (reference sequence). The CDR3 sequence is 13 residues long. The germline V and J ends were trimmed by 6 bases and 7 bases, with 13 bases remaining between them. The CDR3 nucleotides read TGCAGTGCGTTATACCCGGGGAATTCACCCCTCCACTTT. Translating it yields CSALYPGNSPLHF.

This clonotype was observed a handful of times. This chain uses TRBV18 with TRBJ1-6; D may be TRBD1 (5 bases). Germline V gene data show CDR1 as KGHSH and CDR2 as LQKENI. This CDR3 is 17 amino acids long. V lost 1 base and J 7 bases, leaving 17 bases between the germline ends. CDR3 sequence (DNA): TGTGCCAGCTCACCACAACGGGGGGGAGCAGGAAATTCACCCCTCCACTTT. This codes for CASSPQRGGAGNSPLHF.

This clonotype was seen more than once but under ten times. The chain recombines TRBV9 with TRBJ2-5; 12 bases agree with TRBD2. This CDR3 has 15 residues. The germline gives CDR1 SGDLS, CDR2 YYNGEE. J was trimmed by 5 bases and V by 4 bases; bases with no gene match: 6. CDR3 residues: CASSLTSGGSETQYF. The CDR3 region has the DNA TGTGCCAGCAGCCTTACTAGCGGGGGGTCGGAGACCCAGTACTTC.

This clonotype was seen more than once but under ten times. The chain joins TRBV3-1 to TRBJ2-5, with D possibly matching TRBD2 (5 bases). The V and J ends lost 1 base and 4 bases respectively, with 7 bases between them. Germline V gives CDR1 LGHDT, CDR2 YNNKEL (reference sequence). The CDR3 runs 13 residues. CDR3 protein: CASSQGGLETQYF. DNA for the CDR3: TGTGCCAGCAGCCAAGGAGGGCTAGAGACCCAGTACTTC.

The J gene is TRBJ2-7, the V gene TRBV20-1, with D perhaps TRBD2 (6 bases). The CDR3 extends over 14 amino acids. The germline gives CDR1 DFQATT, CDR2 SNEGSKA (reference sequence). Deletions cut 5 bases from V and 4 bases from J, with 18 bases between. The CDR3 region is CSARRGGPGYEQYF. The CDR3 DNA follows: TGCAGTGCTCGTCGAGGAGGGCCTGGATACGAGCAGTACTTC.

This chain joins TRBV16 and TRBJ1-3, with D hard to call. The V gene lost 4 bases and the J gene lost 2 bases, with 15 bases spanning the gap. Germline V gene data show CDR1 as KGHSY and CDR2 as FQNENV. This CDR3 is built from 16 residues. The DNA for the CDR3 is TGTGCCAGCAGCCCTACGTCGAGCCGGCCTGGAAACACCATATATTTT. Amino acid sequence: CASSPTSSRPGNTIYF.

The table lists this clonotype with a few counts. This chain uses TRBV12-3 or TRBV12-4 with TRBJ2-3; TRBD2 matches 8 bases. With V trimmed by 2 bases and J by 3 bases, 4 bases remained unmatched. This CDR3 is built from 15 residues. The CDR3 region is CASSLSGSPTDTQYF. As DNA, the CDR3 is TGTGCCAGCAGTTTAAGCGGGAGTCCAACAGATACGCAGTATTTT.

The chain is built from TRBV7-9 and TRBJ2-1; a weak D match, TRBD2 (6 bases). Germline lookup yields CDR1 SEHNR and CDR2 FQNEAQ (reference sequence). V was shortened by 5 bases and J by 15 bases, with 14 bases between the two germline ends. The CDR3 extends over 11 amino acids. The CDR3 DNA is TGTGCCAGCAGCCTTGGGGAGGTCTGGTTCTTC. Protein sequence: CASSLGEVWFF.

This clonotype was observed a handful of times. The chain carries TRBV5-4 and TRBJ2-1; TRBD2 matches 7 bases. In germline, CDR1 is SGHNT, CDR2 YYREEE (reference sequence). After removal of 0 bases from V and 5 bases from J, the junction contained 5 bases not matched to a gene. CDR3 length: 15 amino acids. The chain's CDR3 is CASSLVRGDHNEQFF. The CDR3 nucleotides read TGTGCCAGCAGCTTGGTTCGGGGGGACCACAATGAGCAGTTCTTC. The full variable domain, in which reference TRBV5-4 and TRBJ2-1 provide the parts outside the CDR3, is ETGVTQSPTHLIKTRGQQVTLRCSSQSGHNTVSWYQQALGQGPQFIFQYYREEENGRGNFPPRFSGLQFPNYSSELNVNALELDDSALYLCASSLVRGDHNEQFFGPGTRLTVL.

This clonotype was found many times. The chain employs TRBV6-5 and TRBJ2-2; 9 nucleotides match TRBD2. With 9 bases clipped from V and 5 bases from J, the junction kept 7 bases outside the gene matches. The CDR3 extends over 14 amino acids. The germline V gene has CDR1 MNHEY and CDR2 SVGAGI. CDR3 sequence reads: CASRRGGRTGELFF. The DNA for the CDR3 is TGTGCCAGTCGGCGGGGGGGCCGAACCGGGGAGCTGTTTTTT.

The chain has TRBV12-3 or TRBV12-4 and TRBJ2-7; 9 nucleotides match TRBD2. Losses at the gene ends were 3 bases for V and 2 bases for J; bases not matched to a gene: 5. The CDR3 has 15 residues. The CDR3 loop is CASSFRSGSPYEQYF. The CDR3 DNA reads TGTGCCAGCAGTTTCCGTAGCGGGAGCCCCTACGAGCAGTACTTC.

In this sample, this clonotype turned up a few times. One end of the junction fails to match germline, which may point to a read error. The chain links TRBV6-1 to TRBJ1-1; 10 bases match TRBD1. Germline loops: CDR1 MNHNS, CDR2 SASEGT. The CDR3 contains 15 residues. The CDR3 loop reads CASSVGRDRGSEAFF. The CDR3 DNA follows: TGTGCCAGCAGTGTGGGCCGGGACAGGGGATCTGAGGCTTTCTTT.

This clonotype has a handful of counts. The rearrangement joins TRBV6-1 to TRBJ2-7; D is undetermined. The V gene's germline CDR1 is MNHNS and CDR2 SASEGT. The ends were cut back, 8 bases at V and 2 bases at J, with 7 bases in the middle. This CDR3 contains 11 residues. For the CDR3, the DNA is TGTGCCAGCGTAACAACCTACGAGCAGTACTTC. It specifies CASVTTYEQYF.

This clonotype was seen at least ten times. V usage is TRBV18 and J usage is TRBJ2-1; perhaps TRBD2 as D (6 bases). Trimming left V 2 bases short and J 0 bases short, with 8 bases between. Germline assignment: CDR1 KGHSH and CDR2 LQKENI. This CDR3 region has 15 residues. The CDR3: CASSPGGASYNEQFF. CDR3 nucleotide sequence: TGTGCCAGCTCACCAGGAGGGGCCTCCTACAATGAGCAGTTCTTC. The full variable domain, rest sourced from reference TRBV18 and TRBJ2-1, is NAGVMQNPRHLVRRRGQEARLRCSPMKGHSHVYWYRQLPEEGLKFMVYLQKENIIDESGMPKERFSAEFPKEGPSILRIQQVVRGDSAAYFCASSPGGASYNEQFFGPGTRLTVL.

The rearrangement joins TRBV30 to TRBJ1-6, with D hard to call. Trimming shortened V by 2 bases and J by 8 bases, and 10 bases separated the two germline ends. The CDR3 has 13 residues. CDR1 is GTSNPN, CDR2 SVGIG, per germline (reference sequence). The CDR3 bases are TGTGCCTGGAGTCCCACCGGAGATTCACCCCTCCACTTT. Amino acid sequence: CAWSPTGDSPLHF.

The genes are TRBV12-3 or TRBV12-4 and TRBJ1-5, with D unresolved. V lost 4 bases, J lost 7 bases, and 14 bases lay in between. The CDR3 totals 14 residues. The CDR3 region has the DNA TGTGCCAGCAGTTCCACGACGGAGGGCCAGCCCCAGCATTTT. Protein sequence: CASSSTTEGQPQHF.

The CDR3 sequence is CASRRSEETQYF. The CDR3 DNA sequence: TGTGCCAGCAGACGGAGCGAGGAGACCCAGTACTTC. The J gene is TRBJ2-5, the V gene TRBV12-3 or TRBV12-4; D call uncertain. The CDR3 is made up of 12 amino acids. Trimming cost V 6 bases and J 5 bases, with 10 bases left between them.

The chain joins TRBV29-1 to TRBJ2-5; 8 bases fit TRBD1. V trimming: 3 bases; J trimming: 4 bases; junction bases outside the gene matches: 4. CDR1 and CDR2 from the germline V gene are SQVTM and ANQGSEA. The CDR3 has 13 residues. CDR3 sequence reads: CSVDRGRGETQYF. In nucleotides, the CDR3 is TGCAGCGTTGACAGGGGGCGCGGAGAGACCCAGTACTTC.

This clonotype came up a few times. The V and J genes are TRBV5-1 and TRBJ2-1, with D hard to call. From germline, CDR1 is SGHRS and CDR2 YFSETQ. Trimming took off 0 bases at V and 0 bases at J, with 7 bases between the two ends. The CDR3 totals 15 residues. In DNA, the CDR3 is TGCGCCAGCAGCTTGGGAATCAGCTCCTACAATGAGCAGTTCTTC. This sequence encodes CASSLGISSYNEQFF.